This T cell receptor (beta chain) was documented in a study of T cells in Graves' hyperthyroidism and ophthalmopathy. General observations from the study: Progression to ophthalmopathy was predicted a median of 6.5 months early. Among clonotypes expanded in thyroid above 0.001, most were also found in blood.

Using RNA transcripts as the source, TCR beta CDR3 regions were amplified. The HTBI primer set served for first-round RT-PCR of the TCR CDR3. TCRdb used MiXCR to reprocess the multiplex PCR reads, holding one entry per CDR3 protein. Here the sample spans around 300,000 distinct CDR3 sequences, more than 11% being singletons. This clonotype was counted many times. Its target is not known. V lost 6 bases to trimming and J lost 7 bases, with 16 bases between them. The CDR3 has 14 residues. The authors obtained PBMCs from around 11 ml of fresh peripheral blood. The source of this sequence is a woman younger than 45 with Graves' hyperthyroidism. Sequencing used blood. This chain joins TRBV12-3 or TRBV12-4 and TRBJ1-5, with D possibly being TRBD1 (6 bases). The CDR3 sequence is CASRRGGLVQPQHF. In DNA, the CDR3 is TGTGCCAGCAGACGCGGGGGGCTGGTGCAGCCCCAGCATTTT.